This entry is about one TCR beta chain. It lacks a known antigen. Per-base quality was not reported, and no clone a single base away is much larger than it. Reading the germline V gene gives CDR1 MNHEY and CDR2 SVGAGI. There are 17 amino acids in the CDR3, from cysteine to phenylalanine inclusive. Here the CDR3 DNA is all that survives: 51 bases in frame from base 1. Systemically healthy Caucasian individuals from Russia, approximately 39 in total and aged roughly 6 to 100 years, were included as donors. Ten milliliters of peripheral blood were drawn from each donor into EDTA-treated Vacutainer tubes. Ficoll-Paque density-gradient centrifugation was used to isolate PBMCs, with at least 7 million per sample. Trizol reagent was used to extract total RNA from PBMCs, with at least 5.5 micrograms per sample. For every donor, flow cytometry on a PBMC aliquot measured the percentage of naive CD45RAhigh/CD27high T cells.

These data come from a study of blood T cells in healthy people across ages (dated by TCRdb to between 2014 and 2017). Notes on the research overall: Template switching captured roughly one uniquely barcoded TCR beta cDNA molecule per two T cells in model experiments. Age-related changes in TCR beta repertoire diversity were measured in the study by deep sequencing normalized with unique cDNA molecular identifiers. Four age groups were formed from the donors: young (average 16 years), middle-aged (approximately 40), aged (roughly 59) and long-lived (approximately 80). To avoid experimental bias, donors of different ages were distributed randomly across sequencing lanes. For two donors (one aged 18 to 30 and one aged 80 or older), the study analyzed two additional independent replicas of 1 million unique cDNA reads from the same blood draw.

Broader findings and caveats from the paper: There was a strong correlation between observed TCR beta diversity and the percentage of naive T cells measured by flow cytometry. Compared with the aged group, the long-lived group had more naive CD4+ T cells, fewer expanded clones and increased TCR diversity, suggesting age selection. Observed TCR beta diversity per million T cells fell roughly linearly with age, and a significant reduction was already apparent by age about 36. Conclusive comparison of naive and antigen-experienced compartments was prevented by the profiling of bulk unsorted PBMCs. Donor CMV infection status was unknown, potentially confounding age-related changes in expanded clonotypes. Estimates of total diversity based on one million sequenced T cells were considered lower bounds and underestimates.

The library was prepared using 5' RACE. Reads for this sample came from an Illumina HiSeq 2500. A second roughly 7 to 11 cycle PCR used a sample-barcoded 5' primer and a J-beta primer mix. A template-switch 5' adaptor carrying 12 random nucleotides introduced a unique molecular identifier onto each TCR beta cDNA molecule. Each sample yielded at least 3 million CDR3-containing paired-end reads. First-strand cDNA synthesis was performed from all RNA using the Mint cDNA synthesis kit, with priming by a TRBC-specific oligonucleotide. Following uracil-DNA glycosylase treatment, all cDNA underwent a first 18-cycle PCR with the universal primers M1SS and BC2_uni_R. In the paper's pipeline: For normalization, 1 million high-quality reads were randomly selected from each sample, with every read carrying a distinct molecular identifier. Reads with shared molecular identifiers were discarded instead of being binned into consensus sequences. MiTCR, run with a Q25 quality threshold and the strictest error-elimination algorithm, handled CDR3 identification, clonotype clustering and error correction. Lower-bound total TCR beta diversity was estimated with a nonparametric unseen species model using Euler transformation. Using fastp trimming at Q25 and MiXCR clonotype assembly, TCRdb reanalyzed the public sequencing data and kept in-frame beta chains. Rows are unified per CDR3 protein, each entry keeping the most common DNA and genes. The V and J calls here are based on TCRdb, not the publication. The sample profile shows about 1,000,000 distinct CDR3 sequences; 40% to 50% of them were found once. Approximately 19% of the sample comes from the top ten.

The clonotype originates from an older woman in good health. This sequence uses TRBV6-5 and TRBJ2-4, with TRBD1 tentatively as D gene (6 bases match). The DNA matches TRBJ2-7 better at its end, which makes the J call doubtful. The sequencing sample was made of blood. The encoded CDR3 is CASSSRTGTSSSYEQYF. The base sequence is TGTGCCAGCAGTAGTCGAACCGGGACATCGAGCTCCTACGAGCAGTACTTC.